These 27 T cell receptor beta chains were sequenced from one sample in a study of regulatory T cells in long-lasting Graves disease. Time point: newly diagnosed GD, antithyroid drugs for less than 3 months. From PBMCs, RNA was extracted and then used to make the TCR library. iRepertoire HTBI primers and Arm-PCR of CDR3 regions built TCR beta libraries. From the multiplex PCR reads, TCRdb called clonotypes with MiXCR, one entry per CDR3 protein. The repertoire holds over 500,000 distinct CDR3 sequences, with 16% as singletons. The same data also went into a second study, on T cells in Graves' hyperthyroidism and ophthalmopathy.

The sequences come from peripheral blood mononuclear cells (PBMCs), collected at new diagnosis, from a patient treated with antithyroid drugs. All receptors come from a man aged 18 to 29 with Graves disease.

The J gene is TRBJ2-5, the V gene TRBV28; TRBD1 matches at 8 bases. Germline CDR1 MDHEN, CDR2 SYDVKM. The trim removed 7 bases at V and 4 bases at J, leaving 11 bases unmatched. The CDR3 has 15 amino acids. CDR3 coding DNA: TGTGCCAGCATTGGAGACAGGGGATTAGGAGAGACCCAGTACTTC. Encoded protein: CASIGDRGLGETQYF.

In this sample, this clonotype turned up a few times. This chain links TRBV27 with TRBJ1-1, with D perhaps matching TRBD1 (5 bases). The CDR3 is 14 amino acids. The V end lost 6 bases, the J end lost 2 bases, and 13 bases lay between the germline ends. Germline V gene data show CDR1 as MNHEY and CDR2 as SMNVEV (reference sequence). CDR3: CASSIDSANTEAFF. CDR3 nucleotide sequence: TGTGCCAGCAGCATTGACAGCGCCAACACTGAAGCTTTCTTT.

The rearrangement links TRBV20-1 to TRBJ2-1, with D possibly TRBD1 on 5 matching bases. Trimming stripped 3 bases from V and 0 bases from J, with 12 bases between. CDR1 and CDR2 (germline): DFQATT, SNEGSKA (reference sequence). This CDR3 has 15 residues. The CDR3 here is CSARIWGHSYNEQFF. Here the CDR3 DNA reads TGCAGTGCTAGGATATGGGGCCACTCCTACAATGAGCAGTTCTTC.

This clonotype was seen a handful of times. This chain connects TRBV2 to TRBJ2-7; perhaps D is TRBD1 or TRBD2 (6 bases each). Germline V CDR1 and CDR2: SNHLY, FYNNEI. The CDR3 runs to 13 residues. The V end lost 0 bases, the J end lost 9 bases, and 12 bases lay between the germline ends. CDR3 loop: CASSEALGGGQYF. The CDR3 coding sequence is TGTGCCAGCAGTGAAGCTTTAGGGGGAGGGCAGTACTTC.

V is TRBV29-1 and J is TRBJ2-3; D uncertain. V was pared by 1 base and J by 0 bases, with 14 bases between. Germline values: CDR1 SQVTM, CDR2 ANQGSEA. The CDR3 runs to 16 residues. The CDR3 spells CSVEGYSGASTDTQYF. CDR3 nucleotide sequence: TGCAGCGTTGAAGGATATTCCGGAGCTAGCACAGATACGCAGTATTTT.

This clonotype was counted between two and nine times. The J gene is TRBJ2-4, the V gene TRBV18; D unresolved. Germline V gives CDR1 KGHSH, CDR2 LQKENI. The CDR3 runs to 16 residues. Trimming took off 1 base at V and 0 bases at J, with 10 bases between the two ends. The CDR3 protein is CASSPQSRIAKNIQYF. In DNA, the CDR3 is TGTGCCAGCTCACCACAAAGCCGAATAGCCAAAAACATTCAGTACTTC.

This clonotype was seen repeatedly, ten times or more. The CDR3 DNA is TGTGCCAGCGGGTCCCCGGGGGGCGGCAACTACGAGCAGTACTTC. Its protein is CASGSPGGGNYEQYF. The chain recombines TRBV27 with TRBJ2-7, with TRBD2 as a possible D gene (7 bases). The ends were cut back, 8 bases at V and 3 bases at J, with 20 bases in the middle. The germline V gene has CDR1 MNHEY and CDR2 SMNVEV (reference sequence). This CDR3 comprises 15 residues.

This clonotype was seen ten or more times. The chain employs TRBV2 and TRBJ2-1, with no clear D. The CDR3 is 12 residues long. V shed 4 bases and J shed 8 bases, with 9 bases lying between them. Germline loops: CDR1 SNHLY, CDR2 FYNNEI. Written as DNA, the CDR3 is TGTGCCAGCAGTGTCATAGTCCATGAGCAGTTCTTC. Amino acid sequence: CASSVIVHEQFF.

The chain combines TRBV18 with TRBJ2-1, with 7 bases that match TRBD1. J lost 16 bases, V lost 0 bases, and 18 bases had no gene match. This CDR3 is built from 16 residues. CDR1 and CDR2 from the germline V gene are KGHSH and LQKENI. In DNA form, the CDR3 reads TGTGCCAGCTCACCACCGGGACAGCCTCTTCCGGTAATCATATTCTTC. Translation: CASSPPGQPLPVIIFF.

This clonotype was counted many times. The chain uses TRBV7-8 and TRBJ1-4; D is undetermined. The CDR3 runs 16 residues. The V end was cut by 2 bases, the J end by 7 bases, with 17 bases between. CDR1 SGHVS and CDR2 FQNEAQ come from the germline V gene. The CDR3 region is CASSLKMPQFGEKLFF. In nucleotides, the CDR3 is TGTGCCAGCAGCTTAAAAATGCCTCAATTTGGTGAAAAACTGTTTTTT.

Here the CDR3 reads CASSRGQRISYEQYF. As DNA, the CDR3 is TGTGCCAGCAGCCGGGGACAGCGAATCTCCTACGAGCAGTACTTC. The rearrangement joins TRBV14 to TRBJ2-7; TRBD1 matches 7 bases. The V segment lost 4 bases and the J segment 0 bases; nucleotides outside the gene matches: 6. The CDR3 is 15 residues long. The germline V gene has CDR1 SGHDN and CDR2 FVKESK.

In this sample, this clonotype turned up many times. The V gene is TRBV5-1, the J gene TRBJ1-1; D not resolved. Germline V gene sequence: CDR1 SGHRS, CDR2 YFSETQ. V lost 2 bases and J lost 6, with 14 bases in between. The CDR3 length is 14 residues. CDR3 sequence: CASSLTAVRAEAFF. The CDR3 DNA reads as TGCGCCAGCAGCTTAACAGCCGTAAGGGCTGAAGCTTTCTTT.

On this clonotype itself: One base away lies a much larger clone, so this may be a sequencing read error. V is TRBV28 and J is TRBJ2-2, with TRBD1 identical over 7 bases. The V gene end was trimmed by 9 bases and the J gene end by 3 bases; junction bases not matched to a gene: 10. There are 15 residues in the CDR3. Germline V gene data show CDR1 as MDHEN and CDR2 as SYDVKM. CDR3 sequence reads: CASSELTGDTGELFF. In nucleotides, the CDR3 is TGTGCCAGTTCGGAGCTAACAGGGGACACCGGGGAGCTGTTTTTT.

This clonotype was counted only a few times. The V call is TRBV9, the J call TRBJ1-5, with TRBD1 matching 9 bases. The germline gives CDR1 SGDLS, CDR2 YYNGEE. CDR3 length equals 15 residues. V dropped 3 bases and J dropped 1; count of bases not matched to a gene: 2. The CDR3 sequence is CASSAGTGSNQPQHF. The CDR3 DNA follows: TGTGCCAGCAGCGCCGGGACAGGGAGCAATCAGCCCCAGCATTTT.

This clonotype showed up many times. The rearrangement links TRBV27 to TRBJ1-2; possibly TRBD1 for D (5 bases). Between the trimmed V and J ends, which lost 5 bases and 2 bases, there was a span of 15 bases. This CDR3 region has 15 residues. Germline V gene lookup returns CDR1 MNHEY and CDR2 SMNVEV (reference sequence). The CDR3 region has the DNA TGTGCCAGCAGTCGAAAGGGGATCACCAACTATGGCTACACCTTC. It encodes CASSRKGITNYGYTF.

The V call is TRBV28, the J call TRBJ2-2; D gene ambiguous. Germline CDR1 reads MDHEN; CDR2 reads SYDVKM. The V end lost 6 bases, the J end lost 7 bases, and 15 bases lay between the germline ends. This CDR3 spans 14 amino acids. The CDR3 loop reads CASRDPYGFGELFF. The CDR3 DNA reads as TGTGCCAGCAGGGATCCCTATGGGTTCGGGGAGCTGTTTTTT.

Note on this clonotype: Compared with germline, one end of the junction differs, possibly owing to a read error. The V gene is TRBV14, the J gene TRBJ2-7, with D unresolved. Per germline, CDR1 SGHDN and CDR2 FVKESK. There are 13 residues in the CDR3. The CDR3 region is CASSRVGSGERYF. As DNA, the CDR3 is TGTGCCAGCAGCCGGGTAGGGTCAGGAGAGCGGTACTTC.

This clonotype was seen many times. The rearrangement links TRBV7-8 to TRBJ2-7, with a weak D call TRBD1 (6 bases). Per germline, CDR1 SGHVS and CDR2 FQNEAQ. V was trimmed by 0 bases and J by 5 bases, leaving 11 bases between them. The CDR3 length is 14 residues. This chain's CDR3 is CASSLARTENEQYF. CDR3 DNA: TGTGCCAGCAGCTTAGCGAGGACAGAGAACGAGCAGTACTTC.

This chain connects TRBV20-1 to TRBJ1-6; D unresolved. The CDR3 spans 14 residues. The germline CDR1 and CDR2 sequences are DFQATT and SNEGSKA (reference sequence). V lost 0 bases to trimming and J lost 11 bases, with 14 bases between them. The DNA of the CDR3 is TGCAGTGCTAGAGATCGATTATCTCGAGCACCCCTCCACTTT. This gives the protein CSARDRLSRAPLHF.

This clonotype was counted a few times. This chain uses TRBV28 with TRBJ2-5; D is unresolved. V lost 6 bases to trimming and J lost 5 bases, with 13 bases between them. This CDR3 has 13 residues. Germline V CDR1 and CDR2: MDHEN, SYDVKM. CDR3 sequence reads: CASSHDWKETQYF. The CDR3 coding sequence is TGTGCCAGCAGCCACGACTGGAAGGAGACCCAGTACTTC.

V and J are TRBV6-2 or TRBV6-3 and TRBJ2-2, with TRBD1 matching over 8 bases. J gave up 3 bases and V 0 bases, and 6 bases lay outside the gene matches. CDR3 length: 17 residues. Germline V gene lookup returns CDR1 MNHEY and CDR2 SVGEGT. This chain's CDR3 is CASSYSRQGADTGELFF. CDR3 DNA: TGTGCCAGCAGTTACTCCCGGCAGGGGGCAGACACCGGGGAGCTGTTTTTT.

V gene TRBV27 combines with J gene TRBJ2-3; TRBD1 matches at 8 bases. The DNA end favors TRBJ2-1, so the J call may be wrong. Germline V CDR1 and CDR2: MNHEY, SMNVEV (reference sequence). The CDR3 contains 14 residues. CDR3 sequence (DNA): TGTGCCAGCGGTGGCAGGGGGCGCGGCAATGAGCAGTTCTTC. Amino acid sequence: CASGGRGRGNEQFF.

In its sample, this clonotype was seen many times. The chain has TRBV3-1 and TRBJ2-3; 7 bases are shared with TRBD1. V trimming: 6 bases; J trimming: 0 bases; junction bases outside the gene matches: 6. Germline V gene sequence: CDR1 LGHDT, CDR2 YNNKEL (reference sequence). The length of the CDR3 is 15 residues. The CDR3 DNA reads as TGTGCCAGCAGGCCGACAGGGTCCAGCACAGATACGCAGTATTTT. Amino acids: CASRPTGSSTDTQYF.

Note on this clonotype: The CDR3 carries no conserved terminal phenylalanine or tryptophan, so it likely arises from a read error. V gene TRBV7-9 combines with J gene TRBJ1-1; the D is unclear. The CDR3 length is 13 residues. The ends were cut back, 1 base at V and 8 bases at J, with 11 bases in the middle. Germline V gives CDR1 SEHNR, CDR2 FQNEAQ (reference sequence). The CDR3 DNA is TGTGCCAGCAGCTTAGGTTCCGGAGTAGAAGCTTTCTCT. This codes for CASSLGSGVEAFS.

This clonotype was seen only a few times. This chain links TRBV4-1 with TRBJ2-1; the D gene is possibly TRBD1 (6 bases). There are 14 residues in the CDR3. Germline V gene data show CDR1 as MGHRA and CDR2 as YSYEKL. Trimming left V 4 bases short and J 0 bases short, with 7 bases between. The CDR3 spells CASSRTASYNEQFF. CDR3 coding DNA: TGCGCCAGCAGCCGGACAGCCTCCTACAATGAGCAGTTCTTC.

This clonotype came up many times. The J gene is TRBJ1-1, the V gene TRBV12-3 or TRBV12-4, with 8 bases lining up with TRBD1. The CDR3 loop spans 13 amino acids. The J segment lost 4 bases and the V segment lost 6 bases, leaving 4 bases of the junction unmatched. CDR3 region: CASRLQGGTEAFF. For the CDR3, the DNA is TGTGCCAGCAGGTTACAGGGGGGCACTGAAGCTTTCTTT.

The chain couples TRBV30 to TRBJ2-3; no definite D call. Germline V gene sequence: CDR1 GTSNPN, CDR2 SVGIG (reference sequence). V lost 3 bases to trimming and J lost 4 bases, with 14 bases between them. CDR3 length: 14 residues. The CDR3 is CAWSPTGWPDTQYF. The CDR3 DNA reads TGTGCCTGGAGCCCGACGGGCTGGCCAGATACGCAGTATTTT.